This T cell receptor beta chain was retrieved from a study of T cell responses to AZD1222 COVID-19 vaccine. A note on this clone: What it recognizes is unknown.

Method: immunoSEQ multiplex PCR; TCRdb's copy keeps in-frame clones and lacks some. Seen here are 85,000 to 130,000 clones, 90% observed once, and the top ten hold around 8%. The CDR3 sequence is 16 residues long. V was trimmed by 1 base and J by 4 bases, leaving 14 bases between them. Germline CDR1 LGHNA, CDR2 YSLEER. Whole-study results and caveats: The study found vaccine-associated CD4 TCRs spanning spike, dominant at 160-218 and 743-854. There were repertoire samples only from the period after the peak T cell response. Spike-specific TCR depth and breadth grew after two AZD1222 doses.

This chain uses TRBV4-3 with TRBJ1-5; tentatively, D is TRBD1 (6 bases). The clonotype comes from an adult who received the AZD1222 COVID-19 vaccine. Material: peripheral blood, obtained 28 days after the second AZD1222 dose. CDR3 region: CASSQGPAQGNQPQHF. The CDR3 DNA is TGCGCCAGCAGCCAAGGCCCGGCCCAGGGGAATCAGCCCCAGCATTTT.